The clone carrying this T cell receptor (beta chain) has only a few counts. This sample was taken from a study of blood T cell repertoires in COVID-19. Repertoires were generated with immunoSEQ multiplex PCR, while TCRdb's copy carries only in-frame clones and drops some. The sample has approximately 290,000 clones; 90% are singletons. V lost 6 bases and J lost 0, with 8 bases in between. CDR1 is MDHEN and CDR2 is SYDVKM in the germline V gene. The CDR3 sequence is 14 residues long. The receptor was isolated from a woman aged 18-29 years with acute COVID-19. The rearrangement joins TRBV28 to TRBJ1-4; D unclear. Sequenced input: PBMCs or T cells enriched from blood (not recorded which). The CDR3 spells CASSTGSTNEKLFF. The CDR3, as DNA: TGTGCCAGCAGCACGGGTTCAACTAATGAAAAACTGTTTTTT.